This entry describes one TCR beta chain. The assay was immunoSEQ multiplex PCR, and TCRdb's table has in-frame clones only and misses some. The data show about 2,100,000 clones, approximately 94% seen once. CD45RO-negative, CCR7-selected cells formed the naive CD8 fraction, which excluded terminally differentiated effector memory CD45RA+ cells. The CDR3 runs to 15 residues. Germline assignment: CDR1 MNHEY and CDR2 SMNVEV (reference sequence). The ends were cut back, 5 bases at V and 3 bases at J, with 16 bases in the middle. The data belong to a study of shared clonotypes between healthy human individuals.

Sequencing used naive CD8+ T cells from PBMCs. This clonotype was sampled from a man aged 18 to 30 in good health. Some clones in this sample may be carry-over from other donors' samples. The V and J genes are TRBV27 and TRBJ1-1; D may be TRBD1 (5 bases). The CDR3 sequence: CASSLDWGRDTEAFF. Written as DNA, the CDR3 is TGTGCCAGCAGTCTGGATTGGGGGAGGGACACTGAAGCTTTCTTT.